This TCR beta chain is drawn from a study of T cell responses to AZD1222 COVID-19 vaccine. Study results and caveats: There were mostly white British donors and more females than males, and clonal diversity was possibly underestimated. Sampling that yielded the repertoires occurred only after the peak T cell response.

Both about-4-week and about-12-week second-dose recipients were combined. Germline CDR1 reads MNHNY; CDR2 reads SVGAGI (reference sequence). V was cut by 2 bases and J by 4 bases, with 11 bases left in between. CDR3 length: 14 amino acids. About this clone itself: Its antigen is unknown.

Sequencing used immunoSEQ multiplex PCR; TCRdb keeps in-frame clones, though not all of them. The sample lists 100,000 or so clones, 75% to 95% occurring once. The clonotype comes from an adult who received the AZD1222 COVID-19 vaccine. Sequences were derived from peripheral blood, sampled 28 days after the second AZD1222 dose. V and J are TRBV6-6 and TRBJ2-5, with D tentatively TRBD2 (5 bases). CDR3 residues: CASSYGRAGETQYF. CDR3 coding DNA: TGTGCCAGCAGTTACGGACGGGCGGGAGAGACCCAGTACTTC.